Below, 24 T cell receptor beta chains from the same sample are listed, as sequenced in a study of blood T cell repertoires in COVID-19. Some clones are missing from TCRdb's copy, which holds only in-frame ones; the method was immunoSEQ multiplex PCR. Seen here are 150,000 to 200,000 clones, 85% to 90% observed once, and the top ten hold 0.88%. The sequencing input was peripheral blood. Receptors originate from a young woman who had recovered from COVID-19.

The CDR3 protein is CASSLASGSSTYEQYF. CDR3 sequence (DNA): TGTGCCAGCAGCTTGGCGTCAGGGTCTAGTACCTACGAGCAGTACTTC. The chain links TRBV5-8 to TRBJ2-7; possibly TRBD1 for D (5 bases). Germline V gene lookup returns CDR1 SGHTS and CDR2 YDEGEE. The CDR3 extends over 16 amino acids. V lost 0 bases, J lost 2 bases, and 15 bases lay in between. The whole variable domain, remainder taken from reference TRBV5-8 and TRBJ2-7, is EAGVTQSPTHLIKTRGQQATLRCSPISGHTSVYWYQQALGLGLQFLLWYDEGEERNRGNFPPRFSGRQFPNYSSELNVNALELEDSALYLCASSLASGSSTYEQYFGPGTRLTVT.

The chain recombines TRBV3-1 (or the pseudogene TRBV3-2) with TRBJ1-4; D is unresolved. The germline gives CDR1 LGHDT, CDR2 YNNKEL (reference sequence). V lost 4 bases and J lost 7, with 13 bases in between. CDR3 length equals 14 residues. DNA for the CDR3: TGTGCCAGCAGCCTGGAGGTGGTGTCTGAAAAACTGTTTTTT. Encoded protein: CASSLEVVSEKLFF.

The genes are TRBV6-6 and TRBJ1-1; D call uncertain. There are 13 residues in the CDR3. Between the trimmed V and J ends, which lost 6 bases and 0 bases, there was a span of 8 bases. CDR1 is MNHNY, CDR2 SVGAGI, per germline (reference sequence). CDR3 amino acids: CASRSTLNTEAFF. The CDR3, as DNA: TGTGCCAGCAGATCTACCTTGAACACTGAAGCTTTCTTT.

The chain is built from TRBV5-1 and TRBJ2-1, with 12 bases identical to TRBD2. The CDR3 has 15 residues. The germline CDR1 and CDR2 sequences are SGHRS and YFSETQ. Trimming took 3 bases from V and 5 from J; bases not matched to a gene: 3. The CDR3 region is CASSWTSGDHNEQFF. The CDR3 DNA follows: TGCGCCAGCAGCTGGACTAGCGGGGATCACAATGAGCAGTTCTTC.

V is TRBV7-9 and J is TRBJ1-1, with D perhaps matching TRBD1 (5 bases). There are 15 residues in the CDR3. The germline CDR1 and CDR2 sequences are SEHNR and FQNEAQ (reference sequence). Trimming shortened V by 3 bases and J by 2 bases, and 13 bases separated the two germline ends. The CDR3 loop reads CASSLEGTPNTEAFF. The CDR3 DNA sequence: TGTGCCAGCAGCTTGGAGGGGACCCCTAACACTGAAGCTTTCTTT.

The gene calls are TRBV7-3 and TRBJ2-4; 7 nucleotides align to TRBD1. The CDR3 totals 13 residues. The germline CDR1 and CDR2 sequences are SGHTA and FQGTGA. After removal of 3 bases from V and 8 bases from J, the junction contained 4 bases not matched to a gene. The CDR3 DNA follows: TGTGCCAGCAGCTTGGGAACAGGGGACATTCAGTACTTC. Protein sequence: CASSLGTGDIQYF.

The V and J genes are TRBV4-3 and TRBJ1-1; unclear D gene. CDR1 is LGHNA and CDR2 is YSLEER in the germline V gene. V shed 0 bases and J shed 0 bases, with 8 bases lying between them. The CDR3 is 15 residues long. The CDR3, as DNA: TGCGCCAGCAGCCAAGAGGCAGATTTGAACACTGAAGCTTTCTTT. This translates into CASSQEADLNTEAFF.

The genes are TRBV2 and TRBJ2-5, with TRBD2 matching over 8 bases. CDR1 and CDR2 from the germline V gene are SNHLY and FYNNEI. Trimming removed 2 bases from V and 2 bases from J; junction bases left unmatched: 4. The CDR3 is 15 amino acids. The CDR3 reads CASSEWREDQETQYF. For the CDR3, the DNA is TGTGCCAGCAGTGAATGGCGGGAGGATCAAGAGACCCAGTACTTC.

The V gene is TRBV2, the J gene TRBJ1-1; D is possibly TRBD1 (6 bases). Per germline, CDR1 SNHLY and CDR2 FYNNEI. V lost 6 bases, J lost 5 bases, and 16 bases lay in between. This CDR3 spans 14 amino acids. CDR3 in DNA: TGTGCCAGCAGACTTGGACAGCACGGGACTGAAGCTTTCTTT. This gives the protein CASRLGQHGTEAFF. Looking up the rest from reference TRBV2 and TRBJ1-1 gives the full variable domain: EPEVTQTPSHQVTQMGQEVILRCVPISNHLYFYWYRQILGQKVEFLVSFYNNEISEKSEIFDDQFSVERPDGSNFTLKIRSTKLEDSAMYFCASRLGQHGTEAFFGQGTRLTVV.

The rearrangement joins TRBV27 to TRBJ1-1, with 8 bases lining up with TRBD1. In germline, CDR1 is MNHEY, CDR2 SMNVEV (reference sequence). The trim removed 3 bases at V and 7 bases at J, leaving 4 bases unmatched. CDR3 length: 13 residues. CDR3 sequence reads: CASSFSGQDEAFF. The CDR3 nucleotides read TGTGCCAGCAGTTTCTCGGGACAGGATGAAGCTTTCTTT.

V gene TRBV5-1 combines with J gene TRBJ2-5; perhaps TRBD2 as D (6 bases). V lost 3 bases and J lost 2, with 14 bases in between. Germline V CDR1 and CDR2: SGHRS, YFSETQ. The CDR3 covers 15 residues. CDR3 amino acids: CASSSHGGLQETQYF. The CDR3, as DNA: TGCGCCAGCAGCTCCCACGGGGGACTGCAAGAGACCCAGTACTTC. The complete variable domain, with remaining parts taken from reference TRBV5-1 and TRBJ2-5, reads KAGVTQTPRYLIKTRGQQVTLSCSPISGHRSVSWYQQTPGQGLQFLFEYFSETQRNKGNFPGRFSGRQFSNSRSEMNVSTLELGDSALYLCASSSHGGLQETQYFGPGTRLLVL.

Only one count was recorded for this clone. V usage is TRBV7-9 and J usage is TRBJ2-7, with D possibly matching TRBD2 (5 bases). The germline CDR1 and CDR2 sequences are SEHNR and FQNEAQ (reference sequence). V was trimmed by 6 bases and J by 7 bases, leaving 13 bases between them. The CDR3 length is 12 residues. The DNA of the CDR3 is TGTGCCAGCAGTCCCGGGAAAGGGGAGCAGTACGTC. Translated, it gives CASSPGKGEQYV.

The V call is TRBV6-2 or TRBV6-3, the J call TRBJ2-7; 8 bases fit TRBD2. The CDR3 has 15 amino acids. CDR1 is MNHEY and CDR2 is SVGEGT in the germline V gene. V shed 0 bases, J shed 2 bases, and the junction held 3 bases outside the gene matches. The chain's CDR3 is CASSYSSGGAYEQYF. The CDR3 DNA reads as TGTGCCAGCAGTTACTCTTCCGGGGGGGCCTACGAGCAGTACTTC.

The rearrangement joins TRBV6-2 or TRBV6-3 to TRBJ2-3; 9 bases fit TRBD1. The CDR3 sequence is 17 residues long. The germline gives CDR1 MNHEY, CDR2 SVGEGT. The junction had 9 bases not matched to a gene; V was cut back by 0 bases and J by 5 bases. The CDR3 region is CASSYSIGQGRRDTQYF. The CDR3 DNA sequence: TGTGCCAGCAGTTACTCCATCGGACAGGGGAGAAGAGATACGCAGTATTTT.

This chain links TRBV3-1 (or the pseudogene TRBV3-2) with TRBJ1-1, with 9 bases that match TRBD1. V shed 0 bases, J shed 10 bases, and the junction held 6 bases outside the gene matches. This CDR3 spans 14 amino acids. The germline V gene encodes CDR1 LGHDT and CDR2 YNNKEL (reference sequence). In DNA form, the CDR3 reads TGTGCCAGCAGCCAAGATCGTCTGGGACAGGGAGCTTTCTTT. It encodes CASSQDRLGQGAFF.

The rearrangement links TRBV10-2 to TRBJ2-1; 11 nucleotides match TRBD2. The CDR3 spans 15 residues. V shed 0 bases, J shed 9 bases, and the junction held 4 bases outside the gene matches. Per the germline V gene, CDR1 is WSHSY and CDR2 is SAAADI. CDR3 bases: TGCGCCAGCAGTGAGTCGAGTCTAGCGGGGGGTGAGCAGTTCTTC. It encodes CASSESSLAGGEQFF.

The chain uses TRBV19 and TRBJ1-2, with 11 bases aligning to TRBD1. Trimming at V came to 7 bases and at J to 0 bases, leaving 7 bases not matched to a gene. CDR1 and CDR2 (germline): LNHDA, SQIVND (reference sequence). There are 16 residues in the CDR3. DNA of the CDR3: TGTGCCAGTACCCCGGACAGGGGGCGAGCTAACTATGGCTACACCTTC. Amino acids: CASTPDRGRANYGYTF.

The chain couples TRBV2 to TRBJ1-3, with 7 bases identical to TRBD1. J lost 6 bases, V lost 11 bases, and 7 bases had no gene match. Germline V gene data show CDR1 as SNHLY and CDR2 as FYNNEI. This CDR3 comprises 12 residues. The DNA for the CDR3 is TGTGCCGCGTGGGGACAGCAAAACACCATATATTTT. It encodes CAAWGQQNTIYF.

The CDR3 loop reads CASSGVPPGLSHNEQFF. For the CDR3, the DNA is TGCGCCAGCAGCGGGGTACCACCGGGACTGTCTCACAATGAGCAGTTCTTC. The chain couples TRBV5-1 to TRBJ2-1; D may be TRBD2 (6 bases). The CDR3 sequence is 17 residues long. Trimming pared 4 bases from V and 5 bases from J, leaving 22 bases between. Looked up from germline, CDR1 is SGHRS and CDR2 is YFSETQ.

The chain recombines TRBV7-3 with TRBJ1-1; D gene uncertain. V lost 0 bases to trimming and J lost 1 base, with 18 bases between them. CDR3 size: 18 residues. Germline assignment: CDR1 SGHTA and CDR2 FQGTGA. The CDR3 DNA follows: TGTGCCAGCAGCTTAACGGGAGGGATTGGGCTGGGGAACACTGAAGCTTTCTTT. This encodes CASSLTGGIGLGNTEAFF.

The CDR3 spells CASSEDRGSRDTQYF. CDR3 sequence (DNA): TGTGCCAGCAGTGAGGACAGGGGAAGTCGAGATACGCAGTATTTT. The J gene is TRBJ2-3, the V gene TRBV9; 9 nucleotides match TRBD1. Germline lookup yields CDR1 SGDLS and CDR2 YYNGEE. With V trimmed by 5 bases and J by 5 bases, 9 bases remained unmatched. CDR3 length equals 15 residues.

This chain links TRBV6-1 with TRBJ1-6, with TRBD1 matching 7 bases. With 2 bases clipped from V and 6 bases from J, the junction kept 4 bases outside the gene matches. CDR1 is MNHNS, CDR2 SASEGT, per germline. There are 15 residues in the CDR3. The CDR3 bases are TGTGCCAGCAGTGAATTAGGGACAGTTAATTCACCCCTCCACTTT. Amino acid sequence: CASSELGTVNSPLHF.

This chain links TRBV28 with TRBJ1-5, with D unresolved. Germline V lookup: CDR1 MDHEN, CDR2 SYDVKM. V lost 6 bases and J lost 4, with 7 bases in between. The CDR3 sequence is 12 residues long. CDR3 protein: CASSPINQPQHF. Here the CDR3 DNA reads TGTGCCAGCAGCCCTATAAATCAGCCCCAGCATTTT.

The chain uses TRBV15 and TRBJ2-7; TRBD2 might be the D (5 bases). Trimming took 0 bases from V and 4 from J, leaving 7 bases between them. In germline, CDR1 is LNHNV, CDR2 YYDKDF (reference sequence). The CDR3 is 13 amino acids. CDR3 in amino acids: CATSRERGYEQYV. The CDR3 nucleotides read TGTGCCACCAGCAGAGAACGAGGGTACGAGCAGTACGTC.